This TCR beta chain emerged from a study of OX40 agonist ivuxolimab in advanced cancers. Findings and limits, study-wide: CD8+ T cells averaged more expanded clones than CD4+.

The V gene lost 4 bases and the J gene lost 3 bases, with 3 bases spanning the gap. The CDR3 is made up of 10 amino acids. The germline CDR1 and CDR2 sequences are SQVTM and ANQGSEA. Sequenced by immunoSEQ multiplex PCR; TCRdb stores in-frame clones only, minus some. This table holds about 68,000 clones, roughly 86% found once. On this clone: Antigen specificity is unknown.

V is TRBV29-1 and J is TRBJ1-1; D call uncertain. The sequencing used CD4+ or CD8+ T cells sorted from blood, collected in a trial of the OX40 agonist ivuxolimab. This receptor was identified in an adult with an advanced solid tumor such as melanoma, head and neck, liver or kidney cancer. This CDR3 is CSVVHTEAFF. The DNA for the CDR3 is TGCAGCGTTGTTCACACTGAAGCTTTCTTT.